This passage covers 29 T cell receptor beta chains from one sample sequenced in a study of identifying expanded T cells in peripheral blood. Generated by immunoSEQ multiplex PCR, the TCRdb table keeps only in-frame clones and is missing some. In the table there are some 100,000 clones, roughly 88% of which are singletons. The sequencing input was blood. All receptors derive from a person aged 18 to 70 in good health.

This clone is a singleton in its sample. The V call is TRBV18, the J call TRBJ2-7; 7 bases align to TRBD1. This CDR3 has 14 amino acids. Losses at the gene ends were 3 bases for V and 7 bases for J; bases not matched to a gene: 9. From germline, CDR1 is KGHSH and CDR2 LQKENI. DNA for the CDR3: TGTGCCAGCTCACCGGGGACAGTCCTGGGTGAGCAGTACTTC. Residues: CASSPGTVLGEQYF.

The gene calls are TRBV10-3 and TRBJ2-1; TRBD2 aligns across 11 bases. CDR1 and CDR2 (germline): ENHRY, SYGVKD. Losses at the gene ends were 3 bases for V and 3 bases for J; bases not matched to a gene: 4. The CDR3 length is 16 residues. The CDR3 DNA follows: TGTGCCATCAGTGATTCCGGGACTAGCGGCTACAATGAGCAGTTCTTC. Amino acid sequence: CAISDSGTSGYNEQFF.

The rearrangement joins TRBV21-1 to TRBJ2-4; the tabulated D call, TRBD2, remains unverified against the DNA. TRBV21-1 is a pseudogene segment. This CDR3 spans 14 amino acids. The CDR3 DNA reads TGTGCCAGCCCTCCGGTCGGGGGGAAAAACATTCAGTACTTC. It is translated as CASPPVGGKNIQYF.

V is TRBV5-6 and J is TRBJ1-3; D might be TRBD1 (6 bases). Trimming stripped 0 bases from V and 0 bases from J, with 13 bases between. CDR3 length equals 17 residues. Per the germline V gene, CDR1 is SGHDT and CDR2 is YYEEEE. The CDR3 is CASSLVPTGFSGNTIYF. CDR3 sequence (DNA): TGTGCCAGCAGCTTGGTCCCGACAGGTTTCTCTGGAAACACCATATATTTT. The whole variable domain, filled in from reference TRBV5-6 and TRBJ1-3, reads DAGVTQSPTHLIKTRGQQVTLRCSPKSGHDTVSWYQQALGQGPQFIFQYYEEEERQRGNFPDRFSGHQFPNYSSELNVNALLLGDSALYLCASSLVPTGFSGNTIYFGEGSWLTVV.

This clone appeared a few times. The chain joins TRBV5-1 to TRBJ2-5; 10 bases are shared with TRBD2. Trimming cost V 0 bases and J 4 bases; bases outside gene matches: 6. Germline lookup yields CDR1 SGHRS and CDR2 YFSETQ. The CDR3 covers 16 residues. CDR3 DNA sequence: TGCGCCAGCAGCTTGGCGCTAGCGGGGGCTACAGAGACCCAGTACTTC. This sequence encodes CASSLALAGATETQYF.

The chain uses TRBV7-6 and TRBJ1-3; 7 positions agree with TRBD1. There are 18 residues in the CDR3. The germline gives CDR1 SGHVS, CDR2 FNYEAQ. Trimming took 1 base from V and 0 from J; bases not matched to a gene: 9. CDR3 region: CASSLDRGQTPSGNTIYF. For the CDR3, the DNA is TGTGCCAGCAGCTTAGACAGGGGCCAGACTCCCTCTGGAAACACCATATATTTT.

The chain joins TRBV5-1 to TRBJ1-1; the D is unclear. The CDR3 consists of 15 residues. Deletions cut 4 bases from V and 0 bases from J, with 13 bases between. Looked up from germline, CDR1 is SGHRS and CDR2 is YFSETQ. DNA of the CDR3: TGCGCCAGCAGCGGCCCAAAGTCGATGAACACTGAAGCTTTCTTT. Amino acids: CASSGPKSMNTEAFF.

This clone was seen a few times. This chain links TRBV7-2 with TRBJ2-7; tentatively, D is TRBD1 (6 bases). The CDR3 spans 15 residues. Trimming stripped 0 bases from V and 6 bases from J, with 15 bases between. Germline V gene data show CDR1 as SGHTA and CDR2 as FQGNSA. Written as DNA, the CDR3 is TGTGCCAGCAGCTTAGCTTGGGGACAAATTGGCGAGCAGTACTTC. Translating it yields CASSLAWGQIGEQYF.

The chain joins TRBV7-7 to TRBJ2-5; 9 bases are shared with TRBD1. The CDR3 covers 14 residues. From germline, CDR1 is SSHAT and CDR2 FNYEAQ (reference sequence). The junction had 6 bases not matched to a gene; V was cut back by 5 bases and J by 5 bases. In nucleotides, the CDR3 is TGTGCCAGCAGCCGAACAGGGGGCCGGGAGACCCAGTACTTC. This gives the protein CASSRTGGRETQYF.

The chain couples TRBV19 to TRBJ1-5, with D perhaps TRBD1 (5 bases). This CDR3 comprises 15 residues. The germline gives CDR1 LNHDA, CDR2 SQIVND (reference sequence). The V and J ends lost 3 bases and 7 bases respectively, with 16 bases between them. CDR3 in amino acids: CASSIQAGRGQPQHF. In DNA form, the CDR3 reads TGTGCCAGTAGTATTCAGGCAGGGCGTGGGCAGCCCCAGCATTTT. The variable domain in full, with the rest retrieved from reference TRBV19 and TRBJ1-5, is DGGITQSPKYLFRKEGQNVTLSCEQNLNHDAMYWYRQDPGQGLRLIYYSQIVNDFQKGDIAEGYSVSREKKESFPLTVTSAQKNPTAFYLCASSIQAGRGQPQHFGDGTRLSIL.

The rearrangement links TRBV19 to TRBJ2-2; D gene uncertain. The CDR3 has 12 residues. Per the germline V gene, CDR1 is LNHDA and CDR2 is SQIVND (reference sequence). V lost 3 bases and J 6 bases, leaving 5 bases between the germline ends. For the CDR3, the DNA is TGTGCCAGTAGTATTAGCCCCGGGGAGCTGTTTTTT. It specifies CASSISPGELFF.

This clone appeared a single time. This sequence joins TRBV29-1 and TRBJ2-5; D call uncertain. Per the germline V gene, CDR1 is SQVTM and CDR2 is ANQGSEA. This CDR3 region has 11 residues. V was clipped by 6 bases and J by 4 bases, with 9 bases between them. In nucleotides, the CDR3 is TGCAGCGTGGCCTTTGGAGAGACCCAGTACTTC. It is translated as CSVAFGETQYF.

CDR3 region: CASSNGMYTGELFF. The CDR3 nucleotides read TGTGCCAGCAGCAACGGGATGTACACCGGGGAGCTGTTTTTT. This chain connects TRBV7-2 to TRBJ2-2; a weak D match, TRBD2 (5 bases). The V end was cut by 5 bases, the J end by 3 bases, with 10 bases between. CDR3 length: 14 residues. CDR1 and CDR2 from the germline V gene are SGHTA and FQGNSA.

This clone was observed a single time. The chain employs TRBV4-1 and TRBJ2-7, with a tentative D call TRBD2 (6 bases). The V and J ends lost 0 bases and 2 bases respectively, with 11 bases between them. Germline-derived CDR1 and CDR2 are MGHRA and YSYEKL. The CDR3 consists of 15 residues. CDR3 in amino acids: CASSQDTGVPYEQYF. In nucleotides, the CDR3 is TGCGCCAGCAGCCAAGACACGGGGGTGCCCTACGAGCAGTACTTC.

There are a few counts of this clone. The gene calls are TRBV2 and TRBJ1-2; TRBD1 agrees at 7 bases. J lost 8 bases, V lost 6 bases, and 3 bases had no gene match. The V gene's germline CDR1 is SNHLY and CDR2 FYNNEI. The CDR3 covers 11 residues. DNA of the CDR3: TGTGCCAGCAGGGACAGGATCGGCTACACCTTC. Amino acids: CASRDRIGYTF. Full variable domain (outside the CDR3, taken from reference TRBV2 and TRBJ1-2): EPEVTQTPSHQVTQMGQEVILRCVPISNHLYFYWYRQILGQKVEFLVSFYNNEISEKSEIFDDQFSVERPDGSNFTLKIRSTKLEDSAMYFCASRDRIGYTFGSGTRLTVV.

This sequence joins TRBV7-9 and TRBJ1-5; D ambiguous. The germline CDR1 and CDR2 sequences are SEHNR and FQNEAQ (reference sequence). Trimming left V 2 bases short and J 7 bases short, with 9 bases between. This CDR3 is built from 13 residues. The CDR3 spells CASSLSFGQPQHF. DNA for the CDR3: TGTGCCAGCAGCTTAAGTTTCGGGCAGCCCCAGCATTTT.

V gene TRBV7-2 combines with J gene TRBJ2-7; D might be TRBD1 (6 bases). Trimming removed 1 base at V and 2 bases at J, with 12 bases between. The CDR3 runs 15 residues. CDR1 is SGHTA and CDR2 is FQGNSA in the germline V gene. DNA of the CDR3: TGTGCCAGCAGCTTAGTCCGGGACAACGCCTACGAGCAGTACTTC. It codes for CASSLVRDNAYEQYF.

V and J are TRBV27 and TRBJ1-2; 9 bases are a match to TRBD1. CDR1 and CDR2 (germline): MNHEY, SMNVEV (reference sequence). J was trimmed by 3 bases and V by 7 bases; bases with no gene match: 12. The CDR3 spans 16 residues. The CDR3 nucleotides are TGTGCCAGCACCAGATCACAGGGGGCTGAATACTATGGCTACACCTTC. Amino acid sequence: CASTRSQGAEYYGYTF.

The V call is TRBV2, the J call TRBJ2-7; 16 bases match TRBD2. There are 16 residues in the CDR3. V lost 6 bases, J lost 6 bases, and 8 bases stayed unmatched. Germline V gene lookup returns CDR1 SNHLY and CDR2 FYNNEI. The CDR3 spells CASRTAGTSGRGEQYF. The CDR3 nucleotides read TGTGCCAGCAGGACGGCCGGGACTAGCGGGAGGGGCGAGCAGTACTTC.

This clone has just one count. This chain links TRBV2 with TRBJ1-1; TRBD1 agrees at 7 bases. Unmatched junction bases numbered 12, after V lost 11 bases and J lost 6 bases. Looked up from germline, CDR1 is SNHLY and CDR2 is FYNNEI. This CDR3 contains 13 residues. CDR3 DNA sequence: TGTGCCGGCAACCGGGACAGACATGCTGAAGCTTTCTTT. Translated: CAGNRDRHAEAFF.

This sequence joins TRBV11-2 and TRBJ2-7; no firm D call. CDR3 length: 13 amino acids. V was pared by 5 bases and J by 3 bases, with 11 bases between. Germline V gene data show CDR1 as SGHAT and CDR2 as FQNNGV. The CDR3 DNA reads TGTGCCAGCAGCCAAAACTGGGACTACGAGCAGTACTTC. It codes for CASSQNWDYEQYF.

This sequence joins TRBV6-5 and TRBJ1-3; D is undetermined. Germline CDR1 and CDR2: MNHEY and SVGAGI. The V gene lost 6 bases and the J gene lost 1 base, with 4 bases spanning the gap. The length of the CDR3 is 12 residues. CDR3: CASRSSGNTIYF. In DNA, the CDR3 is TGTGCCAGCAGGTCATCTGGAAACACCATATATTTT.

This clone occurred once. The CDR3 DNA sequence: TGCGCCAGCAGTGAGTCGGGTAGGGACGAGCAGTACTTC. Amino acids: CASSESGRDEQYF. The chain is built from TRBV10-1 and TRBJ2-7; D is ambiguous. Looked up from germline, CDR1 is WNHNN and CDR2 is SYGVQD (reference sequence). Trimming took 0 bases from V and 5 from J, leaving 8 bases between them. The CDR3 runs 13 residues.

This clone was recorded once. The rearrangement links TRBV5-1 to TRBJ2-5; 9 nucleotides agree with TRBD1. Trimming at V came to 4 bases and at J to 3 bases, leaving 4 bases not matched to a gene. The CDR3 has 14 amino acids. In germline, CDR1 is SGHRS, CDR2 YFSETQ. CDR3 sequence reads: CASSPGQGKETQYF. The CDR3 DNA sequence: TGCGCCAGCAGCCCCGGACAGGGGAAAGAGACCCAGTACTTC. The whole variable domain, remainder taken from reference TRBV5-1 and TRBJ2-5, is KAGVTQTPRYLIKTRGQQVTLSCSPISGHRSVSWYQQTPGQGLQFLFEYFSETQRNKGNFPGRFSGRQFSNSRSEMNVSTLELGDSALYLCASSPGQGKETQYFGPGTRLLVL.

This chain connects TRBV6-5 to TRBJ1-2; 8 bases fit TRBD1. Germline CDR1 is MNHEY and CDR2 is SVGAGI. Losses at the gene ends were 11 bases for V and 2 bases for J; bases not matched to a gene: 4. The CDR3 is 12 residues long. CDR3 sequence: CAARTGNYGYTF. In nucleotides, the CDR3 is TGTGCCGCCCGGACAGGGAACTATGGCTACACCTTC.

This clone has a single count. J is TRBJ1-2 and V is TRBV5-6; D is unclear. This CDR3 has 12 amino acids. Per the germline V gene, CDR1 is SGHDT and CDR2 is YYEEEE. The V end lost 0 bases, the J end lost 4 bases, and 4 bases lay between the germline ends. This chain's CDR3 is CASSLGSYGYTF. In DNA, the CDR3 is TGTGCCAGCAGCTTGGGCAGCTATGGCTACACCTTC.

The rearrangement uses TRBV9 and TRBJ2-2; 7 positions match TRBD1. Per the germline V gene, CDR1 is SGDLS and CDR2 is YYNGEE. The CDR3 loop spans 15 amino acids. J was trimmed by 0 bases and V by 3 bases; bases with no gene match: 2. The CDR3: CASSAGTANTGELFF. The CDR3 DNA sequence: TGTGCCAGCAGCGCCGGGACAGCGAACACCGGGGAGCTGTTTTTT.

The V gene is TRBV5-7, the J gene TRBJ2-7; 9 nucleotides match TRBD1. TRBV5-7 is placed among ORFs of uncertain function. The CDR3 spans 16 residues. V gave up 0 bases and J gave up 2 bases; unmatched junction bases: 6. CDR3 sequence reads: CASSLGIRDRAYEQYF. The CDR3 nucleotides are TGTGCCAGCAGCTTGGGAATCAGGGACAGGGCCTACGAGCAGTACTTC.

The chain recombines TRBV2 with TRBJ1-2; D call uncertain. Trimming pared 6 bases from V and 3 bases from J, leaving 5 bases between. CDR1 is SNHLY and CDR2 is FYNNEI in the germline V gene. The CDR3 extends over 11 amino acids. The CDR3 loop is CASRGDYGYTF. CDR3 bases: TGTGCCAGCAGGGGCGACTATGGCTACACCTTC.